The 30 T cell receptor beta chains below were found in one sample sequenced in a study of blood T cell repertoires in COVID-19. Using immunoSEQ multiplex PCR, the repertoire was profiled, and TCRdb retains in-frame clones only, with some absent. This sample carries over 45,000 clones, around four fifths of them seen once, and the ten largest clones take 10% to 15%. The sequenced sample was peripheral blood. These receptors were collected from a human donor in a cohort sampled during active COVID-19.

In nucleotides, the CDR3 is TGTGCCAGCAGCTTAAATCAGATAACTGAAGCTTTCTTT. This translates into CASSLNQITEAFF. The chain has TRBV11-2 and TRBJ1-1; D remains unclear. The CDR3 consists of 13 residues. Trimming removed 2 bases from V and 5 bases from J, with 9 bases in between. From germline, CDR1 is SGHAT and CDR2 FQNNGV.

The gene calls are TRBV12-3 or TRBV12-4 and TRBJ2-3, with 8 bases identical to TRBD2. The length of the CDR3 is 12 residues. With V trimmed by 3 bases and J by 8 bases, 1 base remained unmatched. The CDR3 reads CASSFRGGTQYF. CDR3 DNA: TGTGCCAGCAGTTTTCGGGGGGGTACGCAGTATTTT.

The chain links TRBV7-9 to TRBJ1-6; no clear D gene. The CDR3 consists of 13 residues. CDR1 and CDR2 (germline): SEHNR, FQNEAQ (reference sequence). The ends were cut back, 6 bases at V and 10 bases at J, with 13 bases in the middle. CDR3 amino acids: CASSAEDPSPLHF. CDR3 coding DNA: TGTGCCAGCAGTGCAGAAGATCCCTCACCCCTCCACTTT.

The V and J genes are TRBV6-5 and TRBJ1-4; D might be TRBD1 (6 bases). The ends were cut back, 5 bases at V and 8 bases at J, with 15 bases in the middle. This CDR3 region has 14 residues. CDR1 and CDR2 from the germline V gene are MNHEY and SVGAGI. The CDR3 sequence: CASSKQGVWEKLFF. The DNA for the CDR3 is TGTGCCAGCAGTAAACAGGGAGTGTGGGAAAAACTGTTTTTT.

The genes are TRBV3-1 (or the pseudogene TRBV3-2) and TRBJ2-1, with 8 bases identical to TRBD2. The CDR3 is 16 residues long. The germline V gene has CDR1 LGHDT and CDR2 YNNKEL (reference sequence). The J segment lost 3 bases and the V segment lost 4 bases, leaving 8 bases of the junction unmatched. This CDR3 is CASSPRGGGIYNEQFF. The CDR3 coding sequence is TGTGCCAGCAGCCCCCGCGGCGGGGGGATCTACAATGAGCAGTTCTTC.

This clone is categorized as medium-sized. The CDR3 DNA sequence: TGCGCCAGCAGCCAAGATCACGGGCAGGGGGGCTACGAGCAGTACTTC. Its translation is CASSQDHGQGGYEQYF. The chain recombines TRBV4-3 with TRBJ2-7; D perhaps matches TRBD1 (7 bases). From germline, CDR1 is LGHNA and CDR2 YSLEER. This CDR3 region has 16 residues. Trimming removed 0 bases at V and 3 bases at J, with 15 bases between.

The chain has TRBV28 and TRBJ2-3, with TRBD2 identical over 11 bases. The length of the CDR3 is 17 residues. Germline V gives CDR1 MDHEN, CDR2 SYDVKM. Losses at the gene ends were 4 bases for V and 0 bases for J; bases not matched to a gene: 6. The CDR3 here is CASSYPGLAVSTDTQYF. CDR3 in DNA: TGTGCCAGCAGTTATCCGGGACTAGCGGTGAGCACAGATACGCAGTATTTT.

V gene TRBV2 combines with J gene TRBJ1-4; tentatively, D is TRBD1 (6 bases). The V gene lost 9 bases and the J gene lost 3 bases, with 14 bases spanning the gap. Germline V CDR1 and CDR2: SNHLY, FYNNEI. This CDR3 comprises 14 residues. The CDR3 here is CASTLGGSNEKLFF. The CDR3 nucleotides are TGTGCCAGTACCTTAGGGGGATCTAATGAAAAACTGTTTTTT.

The chain employs TRBV24-1 and TRBJ1-5; D unresolved. This CDR3 spans 13 amino acids. CDR1 and CDR2 (germline): KGHDR, SFDVKD. Trimming removed 6 bases at V and 4 bases at J, with 9 bases between. In nucleotides, the CDR3 is TGTGCCACCAGTTTCACGGGTAATCAGCCCCAGCATTTT. Translation gives CATSFTGNQPQHF.

There are a few counts of this clone. V is TRBV4-3 and J is TRBJ1-2; the match to TRBD1 covers 7 bases. The ends lost 0 bases at V and 3 bases at J; junction bases unmatched: 4. The CDR3 extends over 15 amino acids. Germline V gene sequence: CDR1 LGHNA, CDR2 YSLEER. Here the CDR3 reads CASSQDSQGHYGYTF. DNA for the CDR3: TGCGCCAGCAGCCAAGATTCACAGGGGCACTATGGCTACACCTTC.

The CDR3 nucleotides read TGCGCCAGCAGCCAGTACTCCGGGACATTATTCAATGAGCAGTTCTTC. Translated, it gives CASSQYSGTLFNEQFF. V usage is TRBV4-3 and J usage is TRBJ2-1, with D tentatively TRBD1 (6 bases). Per the germline V gene, CDR1 is LGHNA and CDR2 is YSLEER. V was pared by 3 bases and J by 6 bases, with 18 bases between. This CDR3 comprises 16 residues.

V is TRBV5-1 and J is TRBJ2-1; D perhaps matches TRBD2 (5 bases). V was clipped by 0 bases and J by 6 bases, with 7 bases between them. This CDR3 comprises 13 residues. From germline, CDR1 is SGHRS and CDR2 YFSETQ. In DNA form, the CDR3 reads TGCGCCAGCAGCTTGGAAGCGGTCAATGAGCAGTTCTTC. This sequence encodes CASSLEAVNEQFF. Complete variable domain (other parts from reference TRBV5-1 and TRBJ2-1): KAGVTQTPRYLIKTRGQQVTLSCSPISGHRSVSWYQQTPGQGLQFLFEYFSETQRNKGNFPGRFSGRQFSNSRSEMNVSTLELGDSALYLCASSLEAVNEQFFGPGTRLTVL.

This clone was counted a few times. V is TRBV6-5 and J is TRBJ1-2; 8 nucleotides agree with TRBD1. This CDR3 has 15 residues. V gave up 7 bases and J gave up 0 bases; unmatched junction bases: 7. Germline CDR1 is MNHEY and CDR2 is SVGAGI. The CDR3 protein is CASIVGQGSNYGYTF. The CDR3 region has the DNA TGTGCCAGCATCGTCGGACAGGGATCTAACTATGGCTACACCTTC.

The chain carries TRBV28 and TRBJ1-4, with D possibly TRBD1 on 5 matching bases. The V and J ends lost 6 bases and 7 bases respectively, with 21 bases between them. The CDR3 has 16 amino acids. Germline CDR1 MDHEN, CDR2 SYDVKM. The DNA for the CDR3 is TGTGCCAGCAGCACGGGGGGTGGGGAAGGTGGTGAAAAACTGTTTTTT. Residues: CASSTGGGEGGEKLFF. The full variable domain, in which reference TRBV28 and TRBJ1-4 provide the parts outside the CDR3, is DVKVTQSSRYLVKRTGEKVFLECVQDMDHENMFWYRQDPGLGLRLIYFSYDVKMKEKGDIPEGYSVSREKKERFSLILESASTNQTSMYLCASSTGGGEGGEKLFFGSGTQLSVL.

This sequence joins TRBV7-3 and TRBJ2-3; D ambiguous. The germline V gene has CDR1 SGHTA and CDR2 FQGTGA. The CDR3 loop spans 15 amino acids. V shed 5 bases and J shed 5 bases, with 17 bases lying between them. DNA of the CDR3: TGTGCCAGCAGCCGCACCTCGAACTATCTAGATACGCAGTATTTT. Its protein product is CASSRTSNYLDTQYF. The whole variable domain, filled in from reference TRBV7-3 and TRBJ2-3, reads GAGVSQTPSNKVTEKGKYVELRCDPISGHTALYWYRQSLGQGPEFLIYFQGTGAADDSGLPNDRFFAVRPEGSVSTLKIQRTERGDSAVYLCASSRTSNYLDTQYFGPGTRLTVL.

A remark on this clone: Within the sample, other DNA sequences also encode this same CDR3. The chain is built from TRBV20-1 and TRBJ2-7; D is possibly TRBD2 (6 bases). The CDR3 runs 11 residues. With 3 bases removed from V and 3 bases from J, the gap between germline ends came to 6 bases. CDR1 and CDR2 (germline): DFQATT, SNEGSKA (reference sequence). The CDR3 DNA is TGCAGTGCTAGCGGGGGCTACGAGCAGTACTTC. Translating it yields CSASGGYEQYF.

On this clone itself: The same CDR3 can be traced to other DNA sequences in this sample. The chain recombines TRBV11-1 with TRBJ1-1; 8 bases are shared with TRBD1. The CDR3 length is 14 residues. Germline CDR1 and CDR2: SGHAT and FQDESV (reference sequence). V was pared by 6 bases and J by 2 bases, with 5 bases of the junction left unmatched. The CDR3 DNA is TGTGCCAGCAGACTTGACAGGGGAAACACTGAAGCTTTCTTT. Translating gives CASRLDRGNTEAFF.

The chain employs TRBV29-1 and TRBJ2-7; D perhaps matches TRBD2 (5 bases). Germline values: CDR1 SQVTM, CDR2 ANQGSEA. The V end lost 6 bases, the J end lost 7 bases, and 16 bases lay between the germline ends. There are 12 residues in the CDR3. For the CDR3, the DNA is TGCAGCGTCCGGGAAGCCGAAGGGGAGCAGTACTTC. As protein: CSVREAEGEQYF.

This clone showed up just once. This chain connects TRBV6-6 to TRBJ1-1; D possibly corresponds to TRBD1 (5 bases). CDR1 MNHNY and CDR2 SVGAGI come from the germline V gene (reference sequence). V was cut by 7 bases and J by 11 bases, with 14 bases left in between. This CDR3 has 11 residues. CDR3 loop: CASTHGGRAFF. CDR3 sequence (DNA): TGTGCCAGCACCCACGGGGGGAGGGCTTTCTTT.

The J gene is TRBJ2-1, the V gene TRBV19, with D unresolved. The CDR3 is 14 amino acids. Germline-derived CDR1 and CDR2 are LNHDA and SQIVND (reference sequence). With 6 bases removed from V and 0 bases from J, the gap between germline ends came to 9 bases. CDR3 in amino acids: CASSPRSSYNEQFF. For the CDR3, the DNA is TGTGCCAGTAGCCCGCGGAGCTCCTACAATGAGCAGTTCTTC.

The chain links TRBV7-2 to TRBJ2-3; D remains ambiguous. CDR1 and CDR2 from the germline V gene are SGHTA and FQGNSA. Trimming removed 5 bases at V and 3 bases at J, with 15 bases between. This CDR3 comprises 15 residues. The CDR3 coding sequence is TGTGCCAGCAGCGAAATTCTCAGGCAAACAGATACGCAGTATTTT. Protein product: CASSEILRQTDTQYF.

The V and J genes are TRBV10-1 and TRBJ1-1; TRBD1 matches at 7 bases. The CDR3 consists of 14 residues. After removal of 2 bases from V and 6 bases from J, the junction contained 6 bases not matched to a gene. From germline, CDR1 is WNHNN and CDR2 SYGVQD (reference sequence). CDR3 in DNA: TGCGCCAGCAGTGAGCGACAGGGTAGGCCTGAAGCTTTCTTT. Its translation is CASSERQGRPEAFF.

Remarks on this clone: Other nucleotide sequences from this sample produce the same CDR3. The V call is TRBV2, the J call TRBJ1-5, with TRBD1 matching 8 bases. The CDR3 is 15 residues long. The ends lost 4 bases at V and 1 base at J; junction bases unmatched: 3. Germline V gene data show CDR1 as SNHLY and CDR2 as FYNNEI. The CDR3 coding sequence is TGTGCCAGCAGTGGGACAGGGTTCAGCAATCAGCCCCAGCATTTT. Its translation is CASSGTGFSNQPQHF.

The genes are TRBV28 and TRBJ1-2; the D is unclear. Germline V gene data show CDR1 as MDHEN and CDR2 as SYDVKM. This CDR3 contains 14 residues. V lost 3 bases and J 0 bases, leaving 8 bases between the germline ends. The CDR3 protein is CASSLVSANYGYTF. The DNA for the CDR3 is TGTGCCAGCAGTTTGGTATCGGCTAACTATGGCTACACCTTC.

This chain connects TRBV19 to TRBJ1-4; D is uncertain. V gave up 6 bases and J gave up 7 bases, with 21 bases separating them. The CDR3 totals 16 residues. Germline CDR1 and CDR2: LNHDA and SQIVND (reference sequence). The CDR3 here is CASSRHGMVQSEKLFF. As DNA, the CDR3 is TGTGCCAGTAGCCGACACGGAATGGTACAGAGTGAAAAACTGTTTTTT.

The chain uses TRBV10-3 and TRBJ2-6, with 9 bases lining up with TRBD1. CDR3 length: 20 residues. CDR1 and CDR2 (germline): ENHRY, SYGVKD. Unmatched junction bases numbered 9, after V lost 0 bases and J lost 0 bases. The CDR3 loop reads CAISESAQDRGLSGANVLTF. DNA of the CDR3: TGTGCCATCAGTGAGTCAGCCCAGGACAGGGGACTCTCTGGGGCCAACGTCCTGACTTTC.

The chain uses TRBV2 and TRBJ2-7; D gene unclear. This CDR3 is 12 amino acids long. V gave up 5 bases and J gave up 0 bases, with 5 bases separating them. CDR1 is SNHLY, CDR2 FYNNEI, per germline. CDR3 residues: CASSSSSYEQYF. DNA of the CDR3: TGTGCCAGCAGTTCTAGCTCCTACGAGCAGTACTTC. Looking up the rest from reference TRBV2 and TRBJ2-7 gives the full variable domain: EPEVTQTPSHQVTQMGQEVILRCVPISNHLYFYWYRQILGQKVEFLVSFYNNEISEKSEIFDDQFSVERPDGSNFTLKIRSTKLEDSAMYFCASSSSSYEQYFGPGTRLTVT.

The chain couples TRBV6-6 to TRBJ1-2, with 7 bases matching TRBD1. The CDR3 is 15 amino acids. Per germline, CDR1 MNHNY and CDR2 SVGAGI (reference sequence). Trimming took 0 bases from V and 7 from J; bases not matched to a gene: 8. This CDR3 is CASSYSKGRGTGYTF. The CDR3, as DNA: TGTGCCAGCAGTTACTCGAAGGGCAGGGGGACTGGCTACACCTTC.

The chain carries TRBV7-9 and TRBJ1-1; no definite D call. Germline CDR1 and CDR2: SEHNR and FQNEAQ (reference sequence). V was trimmed by 1 base and J by 6 bases, leaving 9 bases between them. CDR3 length equals 13 residues. The CDR3 sequence: CASSLVIRAEAFF. In DNA, the CDR3 is TGTGCCAGCAGCTTAGTTATAAGAGCTGAAGCTTTCTTT.

Worth noting for this clone: This sample includes further DNA sequences coding for the same CDR3. V and J are TRBV11-2 and TRBJ1-1; 10 nucleotides agree with TRBD1. The germline CDR1 and CDR2 sequences are SGHAT and FQNNGV. The ends lost 1 base at V and 4 bases at J; junction bases unmatched: 3. The CDR3 totals 15 residues. The CDR3, as DNA: TGTGCCAGCAGCTTAGGAGGGACAGGGGTCACTGAAGCTTTCTTT. Its protein product is CASSLGGTGVTEAFF.